The entry below describes one T cell receptor beta chain. The data stem from a study of blood T cell repertoires in COVID-19. Study at large: PBMCs, B-cell-depleted T cells, or T cells were the source of the cDNA or gDNA that made up the material.

Trimming at V came to 0 bases and at J to 6 bases, leaving 8 bases not matched to a gene. The CDR3 has 17 residues. CDR1 and CDR2 from the germline V gene are SGHNT and YENEEA. The authors' processing: Using reference gene primer amplification, nucleated cell counts were estimated. The table came from immunoSEQ multiplex PCR; TCRdb's copy has only in-frame clones and leaves some out. D and trimming were read from the DNA, whereas the V and J calls and clone size are those reported in that table. The data hold roughly 140,000 clones, with around nine tenths observed a single time. The sequenced material came from peripheral blood. This sequence originates from a woman aged 40 to 50 with acute or convalescent COVID-19. This chain joins TRBV11-3 and TRBJ2-2; TRBD1 matches at 9 bases. The CDR3 sequence: CASSLDRRGQGSGELFF. The CDR3 coding sequence is TGTGCCAGCAGCTTAGATAGGCGAGGACAGGGGTCCGGGGAGCTGTTTTTT. The full variable domain, rest sourced from reference TRBV11-3 and TRBJ2-2, is EAGVVQSPRYKIIEKKQPVAFWCNPISGHNTLYWYLQNLGQGPELLIRYENEEAVDDSQLPKDRFSAERLKGVDSTLKIQPAELGDSAVYLCASSLDRRGQGSGELFFGEGSRLTVL.